The clone carrying this T cell receptor beta chain was observed many times. The antigen is not known. Naive CD8 T cells, phenotype CD8+CD4-CCR7+CD45RA+, were sorted. In TCRdb, the PCR reads were re-called with MiXCR into one record per CDR3 protein. The profile shows hundreds of thousands of distinct CDR3 sequences, 25% of them singletons. The germline gives CDR1 MNHEY, CDR2 SVGAGI. This CDR3 comprises 17 residues. Trimming left V 4 bases short and J 2 bases short, with 21 bases between. This sample is part of a study of molecular identifiers for immune sequencing clone quantification. Study in general: Replicate experiments divided RNA from about 20,000 or 100,000 naive CD8 cells into five parts and sequenced four. Findings of the study overall: Clones above 20 RNA copies contained over 97% of effector molecules and under 1% of naive molecules.

The V and J genes are TRBV6-5 and TRBJ2-7; maybe TRBD2 (6 bases). The sequence was collected from a human donor in good health. Some libraries in this study had Jurkat cell RNA spiked in. The sequenced material came from naive CD8+ T cells from blood, with Jurkat cell RNA spiked in. Subset indicated: FACS-sorted CD8+CD4-CCR7+CD45RA+ naive T cells. Written as DNA, the CDR3 is TGTGCCAGCAGTTTTCCTTTTCGGGGGTGGATTCCCTACGAGCAGTACTTC. Amino acid sequence: CASSFPFRGWIPYEQYF.